Described below is a single TCR beta chain sequence and its context. This clone's antigen is unknown. There are no base qualities to consult, and no much larger clone falls within one base. This specimen belongs to a study of Ad26.COV2.S vaccination and SARS-CoV-2 variants (dated by TCRdb to the early 2020s). With regard to the full study: Vaccine-arm donors were drawn from COV1001, a multicentre, randomized, double-blind, placebo-controlled phase I-IIa trial of Ad26.COV2.S in healthy adults. Dosing of Ad26.COV2.S was intramuscular, at either 5x10^10 or 1x10^11 viral particles, delivered as one shot or as two shots spaced 56 days apart. TCRbeta repertoire sequencing was used to assess the specificity and breadth of SARS-CoV-2-reactive T cell receptors after Ad26.COV2.S vaccination. A total of 32 samples were included in the TCR-sequenced set, comprising roughly 19 Ad26.COV2.S vaccine recipients, 5 placebo recipients and 8 SARS-CoV-2 convalescent individuals. Trial participants were randomized into five groups of five: low-dose or high-dose Ad26.COV2.S given once or twice, or placebo on both occasions. Investigators did not know the trial group allocation while performing experiments and assessing outcomes.

The immunoSEQ Assay was used to sequence TCRbeta CDR3 regions. After extraction, genomic DNA underwent amplification by bias-controlled multiplex PCR, followed by high-throughput sequencing. On the study's bioinformatics: Collapsing and filtering of sequences were performed to quantify the absolute abundance of each unique TCRbeta CDR3 region. T cell fraction was estimated by normalizing TCRbeta template counts to usable DNA, with usable DNA measured through amplification of reference genes found in all nucleated cells. Repertoire TCRs were annotated as SARS-CoV-2-specific by exact matching of V gene, CDR3 amino acid sequence and J gene to a known reactive TCR set. MIRA supplied the reference SARS-CoV-2 TCR set, which was filtered for enrichment in COVID-19-positive ImmuneCODE repertoires so that public or cross-reactive TCRs were removed. Based on the MIRA antigens, annotated TCRs were further analysed at the level of specific ORF or position within ORF. Breadth was defined as the number of annotated unique rearrangements divided by the total number of unique productive rearrangements, and depth was defined as the summed frequency of the annotated unique rearrangements. Group comparisons of TCR breadth used two-sided Wilcoxon rank-sum tests. Not all clones reach the TCRdb copy of this immuneACCESS table, which keeps in-frame sequences only. Checked studies attribute under half of the gap to unresolved V genes and leave the rest unexplained. V and J calls and clone size are given by that table; D and trimming were obtained from the DNA. For this sample there are hundreds of thousands of clones; roughly 91% appear just once. The ten largest clones capture approximately 5% of the sample.

The treatment or condition label here, explained by the study, means: around 19 received Ad26.COV2.S at low or high dose, single or two shots; several received placebo; per-sample allocation not given. For vaccine and placebo recipients, the sequenced repertoires came from samples collected on day 63 after the first injection. In Cohort 1b, around 23 adults aged 18-55 years were enrolled at a single site in Boston, USA, between 29 July and 7 August 2020. Ad26.COV2.S consisted of a replication-incompetent adenovirus type 26 vector by which a prefusion-stabilized SARS-CoV-2 spike protein from the original Wuhan strain was expressed. The V end loses 3 bases and the J end loses 7 bases, and a stretch of 12 bases separates them. Its CDR3 holds 14 amino acids, cysteine through phenylalanine. Only the CDR3 DNA stays, 42 bases, in frame from base 1. From the germline V gene (reference sequence), CDR1 is LNHDA and CDR2 is SQIVND.

The paper as a whole reports these results and caveats: The authors noted that total T cell responses may have been underestimated by the TCR breadth and depth analyses. After vaccination, substantial breadth of spike-specific CD8+ and CD4+ T cell responses was reported. Vaccine and placebo recipients had comparable non-spike TCR breadth, which fits with the vaccine containing only spike. The study lacked the statistical power to compare responses across vaccine doses or regimens. Compared with placebo recipients, Ad26.COV2.S recipients showed higher spike-specific TCR breadth (P = 0.0014).

This receptor was obtained from a person between 18 and 59 years old who received the Ad26.COV2.S COVID-19 vaccine or a placebo. The chain is assembled from TRBV19 and TRBJ2-2; a tentative D match to TRBD1 spans 6 bases. The specimen comprised peripheral blood, sampled in a trial of Ad26.COV2.S vaccine versus placebo. This receptor carries the CDR3 CASSISEGVGELFF. The sequenced DNA: TGTGCCAGTAGTATTAGTGAGGGGGTCGGGGAGCTGTTTTTT.